The present TCR beta chain was sequenced within a study of Ad26.COV2.S vaccination and SARS-CoV-2 variants. At the level of the study: Ad26.COV2.S was injected intramuscularly once or twice, 56 days apart.

Study findings and constraints: Overall T cell responses may have been underestimated by the analyses of TCR breadth and depth.

Germline V gives CDR1 SGHTA, CDR2 FQGTGA. The CDR3 consists of 14 residues. V lost 1 base, J lost 5 bases, and 12 bases lay in between. Turning to this clone: What it binds is unknown.

Clones were sequenced by immunoSEQ multiplex PCR, and TCRdb holds only the in-frame ones, with some missing. The sample holds 350,000 to 500,000 clones, roughly 87% seen once. The treatment here: roughly 20 received Ad26.COV2.S at low or high dose, single or two shots; roughly 5 received placebo; per-sample allocation not given. Day 63 after the first vaccine or placebo injection was the time point for sampling. The individual, an adult aged 18-55 years, was a donor in Boston. Sequencing used peripheral blood, obtained in a trial of Ad26.COV2.S vaccine versus placebo. The TCR sequence derives from a person between 18 and 65 years old who received the Ad26.COV2.S COVID-19 vaccine or a placebo. The chain joins TRBV7-3 to TRBJ2-7; tentatively, D is TRBD2 (6 bases). The DNA of the CDR3 is TGTGCCAGCAGCTTAATCGGAGGGGTGGACGAGCAGTACTTC. Its translation: CASSLIGGVDEQYF.